The next 15 T cell receptor beta chains were all read from a single sample in a study of T cells in tumors after PD-1 blockade. Sequenced by immunoSEQ multiplex PCR; TCRdb stores in-frame clones only, minus some. Among 4,000 to 5,000 clones listed, about 60% were seen once. The specimen comprised tumor tissue, sampled after anti-PD-1 treatment. Receptors were obtained from a human donor with basal cell carcinoma.

This chain joins TRBV6-6 and TRBJ2-7, with a possible D match to TRBD1 (6 bases). This CDR3 is 15 amino acids long. V was clipped by 6 bases and J by 3 bases, with 18 bases between them. Germline CDR1 MNHNY, CDR2 SVGAGI (reference sequence). The CDR3 DNA reads TGTGCCAGCAGCCTGAGGGACATGGTACTCTACGAGCAGTACTTC. It encodes CASSLRDMVLYEQYF.

The chain carries TRBV7-9 and TRBJ1-5; D might be TRBD1 (5 bases). Trimming left V 8 bases short and J 3 bases short, with 8 bases between. The CDR3 is 12 residues long. CDR1 and CDR2 (germline): SEHNR, FQNEAQ (reference sequence). CDR3 nucleotides: TGTGCCAGCGGGGGAGACAATCAGCCCCAGCATTTT. As protein: CASGGDNQPQHF. The whole variable domain, filled in from reference TRBV7-9 and TRBJ1-5, reads DTGVSQNPRHKITKRGQNVTFRCDPISEHNRLYWYRQTLGQGPEFLTYFQNEAQLEKSRLLSDRFSAERPKGSFSTLEIQRTEQGDSAMYLCASGGDNQPQHFGDGTRLSIL.

This clone was seen a handful of times. The CDR3 spells CASSFGLTGGGTGPETQYF. The CDR3 DNA sequence: TGTGCCAGCAGCTTCGGACTCACGGGCGGGGGCACTGGACCAGAGACCCAGTACTTC. The rearrangement uses TRBV11-2 and TRBJ2-5; D is perhaps TRBD2 (7 bases). This CDR3 has 19 residues. V shed 3 bases and J shed 4 bases, with 27 bases lying between them. The germline V gene has CDR1 SGHAT and CDR2 FQNNGV.

The chain uses TRBV7-8 and TRBJ1-2, with 7 bases that match TRBD1. V lost 4 bases and J lost 4; bases outside the gene matches: 9. The germline CDR1 and CDR2 sequences are SGHVS and FQNEAQ. This CDR3 comprises 15 residues. The CDR3 is CASSYQTGSFYGYTF. In nucleotides, the CDR3 is TGTGCCAGCAGCTACCAGACAGGGTCCTTCTATGGCTACACCTTC.

The rearrangement links TRBV6-2 or TRBV6-3 to TRBJ1-1; D gene uncertain. Germline lookup yields CDR1 MNHEY and CDR2 SVGEGT. The CDR3 runs to 12 residues. V was pared by 1 base and J by 6 bases, with 6 bases between. As DNA, the CDR3 is TGTGCCAGCAGTTACTTTCGAGCTGAAGCTTTCTTT. Amino acid sequence: CASSYFRAEAFF.

This clone turned up a few times. This chain links TRBV4-3 with TRBJ2-5; maybe TRBD1 (5 bases). The V end lost 0 bases, the J end lost 4 bases, and 9 bases lay between the germline ends. The CDR3 is 14 amino acids. CDR1 LGHNA and CDR2 YSLEER come from the germline V gene. CDR3 nucleotide sequence: TGCGCCAGCAGCCAAGATCAGGGATCAGAGACCCAGTACTTC. It translates to CASSQDQGSETQYF.

This chain joins TRBV7-9 and TRBJ2-7, with D perhaps matching TRBD2 (5 bases). V dropped 5 bases and J dropped 5 bases, with 19 bases sitting between them. The length of the CDR3 is 15 residues. CDR1 and CDR2 from the germline V gene are SEHNR and FQNEAQ (reference sequence). The CDR3 is CASSRGTWQLHEQYF. For the CDR3, the DNA is TGTGCCAGCAGCCGGGGAACCTGGCAGCTCCACGAGCAGTACTTC.

This chain links TRBV27 with TRBJ1-1, with TRBD1 as a possible D gene (5 bases). There are 14 residues in the CDR3. Between the trimmed V and J ends, which lost 6 bases and 0 bases, there was a span of 11 bases. CDR1 is MNHEY, CDR2 SMNVEV, per germline (reference sequence). The CDR3 protein is CASSVLGVNTEAFF. CDR3 DNA sequence: TGTGCCAGCAGCGTATTAGGGGTGAACACTGAAGCTTTCTTT.

This clone was seen a handful of times. The chain has TRBV7-9 and TRBJ2-7; 9 nucleotides agree with TRBD1. Germline values: CDR1 SEHNR, CDR2 FQNEAQ (reference sequence). The CDR3 runs 16 residues. The trim removed 5 bases at V and 2 bases at J, leaving 10 bases unmatched. CDR3 sequence: CASSTRTGESTYEQYF. The CDR3 region has the DNA TGTGCCAGCAGCACGCGGACAGGGGAAAGCACCTACGAGCAGTACTTC.

This clone appeared once. The chain employs TRBV4-3 and TRBJ2-2; D not certain. The CDR3 sequence is 14 residues long. Germline V gives CDR1 LGHNA, CDR2 YSLEER. The V end lost 0 bases, the J end lost 5 bases, and 7 bases lay between the germline ends. In nucleotides, the CDR3 is TGCGCCAGCAGCCAAGATGACTTGACCGGGGAGCTGTTTTTT. Amino acids: CASSQDDLTGELFF.

This sequence joins TRBV6-4 and TRBJ2-3, with 7 bases that match TRBD2. There are 14 residues in the CDR3. Germline values: CDR1 MRHNA, CDR2 SNTAGT. V shed 2 bases, J shed 1 base, and the junction held 0 bases outside the gene matches. The CDR3 DNA follows: TGTGCCAGCAGTGACGCGGGGGGCACAGATACGCAGTATTTT. The encoded protein is CASSDAGGTDTQYF.

The chain has TRBV18 and TRBJ1-1; a possible D gene is TRBD1 (6 bases). Deletions cut 5 bases from V and 0 bases from J, with 25 bases between. The CDR3 loop spans 19 amino acids. Germline CDR1 reads KGHSH; CDR2 reads LQKENI. CDR3 protein: CASSARSRTGSALNTEAFF. In DNA, the CDR3 is TGTGCCAGCTCAGCTAGATCTCGCACAGGGTCGGCCCTGAACACTGAAGCTTTCTTT.

This sequence joins TRBV3-1 (or the pseudogene TRBV3-2) and TRBJ2-1; TRBD1 is a possible D gene (6 bases). V lost 8 bases to trimming and J lost 2 bases, with 7 bases between them. The germline CDR1 and CDR2 sequences are LGHDT and YNNKEL (reference sequence). This CDR3 region has 12 residues. Written as DNA, the CDR3 is TGTGCCAGCGGGGGCCCCTACAATGAGCAGTTCTTC. It encodes CASGGPYNEQFF.

This clone was seen only once. This chain joins TRBV19 and TRBJ2-3; D unclear. CDR3 size: 14 residues. The germline gives CDR1 LNHDA, CDR2 SQIVND (reference sequence). Trimming shortened V by 2 bases and J by 6 bases, and 12 bases separated the two germline ends. CDR3 loop: CASSIKSTIDTQYF. CDR3 nucleotide sequence: TGTGCCAGTAGTATAAAATCTACCATCGATACGCAGTATTTT.

This sequence joins TRBV5-1 and TRBJ1-2; D is ambiguous. Trimming stripped 2 bases from V and 5 bases from J, with 13 bases between. The CDR3 spans 14 residues. Germline assignment: CDR1 SGHRS and CDR2 YFSETQ. CDR3 amino acids: CASSLGASRYGYTF. In nucleotides, the CDR3 is TGCGCCAGCAGCTTAGGAGCAAGCCGATATGGCTACACCTTC.